This entry is about one TCR beta chain. Its antigen is currently unknown. The data derive from a study of vaccination and CD4 T cells after COVID-19. Study-level information: Stimulation of cells relied on overlapping spike peptides derived from SARS-CoV-2, HCoV-NL63, HCoV-OC43 and HCoV-229E.

Cultured CD4+ T-cell DNA underwent Oncomine TCR Beta short-read sequencing. From the PCR reads, TCRdb called clonotypes with MiXCR, one entry per CDR3 protein. The sample holds over 10,000 distinct CDR3 sequences, about 51% seen once. As for treatment: roughly 11-day PBMC culture with coronavirus spike peptide pools or control peptides (ViraFEST assay). Trimming removed 6 bases at V and 4 bases at J, with 31 bases between. The CDR3 spans 19 residues. Germline loops: CDR1 DFQATT, CDR2 SNEGSKA (reference sequence). The source material was CD4+ T cells from blood, cultured in vitro. The source is a human donor who had recovered from COVID-19. The genes are TRBV20-1 and TRBJ2-1, with D uncertain. CDR3 protein: CSASTAPRSNRVLYNEQFF. The CDR3 nucleotides read TGCAGTGCATCGACTGCCCCCAGATCCAACCGCGTTCTATACAATGAGCAGTTCTTC.